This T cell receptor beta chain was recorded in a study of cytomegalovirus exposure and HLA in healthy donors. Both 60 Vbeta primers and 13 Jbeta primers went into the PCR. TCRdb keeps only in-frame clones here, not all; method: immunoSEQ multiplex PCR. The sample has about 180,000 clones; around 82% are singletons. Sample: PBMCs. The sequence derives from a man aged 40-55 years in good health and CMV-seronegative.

The CDR3 loop is CASRTGGNTGELFF. The CDR3 region has the DNA TGCGCCAGCAGGACAGGGGGGAACACCGGGGAGCTGTTTTTT. V gene TRBV5-1 combines with J gene TRBJ2-2; 9 bases fit TRBD1. The CDR3 contains 14 residues. V shed 5 bases and J 1 base; nucleotides not matched to a gene: 0. The germline gives CDR1 SGHRS, CDR2 YFSETQ.